One and the same sample provided the 20 T cell receptor beta chains below, sequenced in a study of regulatory T cells in long-lasting Graves disease. Time point noted: newly diagnosed GD, antithyroid drugs for less than 3 months. RNA extracted from PBMCs served as the sequencing template. Building of the TCR beta libraries involved iRepertoire HTBI primers and Arm-PCR of CDR3 regions. In TCRdb, the multiplex PCR reads were re-called with MiXCR into one record per CDR3 protein. Altogether over 500,000 distinct CDR3 sequences are present, 15% to 20% being singletons, with the ten largest covering 12%. The sample also formed part of further work on T cells in Graves' hyperthyroidism and ophthalmopathy.

The input for sequencing was peripheral blood mononuclear cells (PBMCs), taken at new diagnosis, from a patient treated with antithyroid drugs. The receptors here all came from a man between 18 and 29 years old with Graves disease.

This clonotype was observed a single time. This sequence may be a read error, since a much larger clone differs from it by one base. The rearrangement uses TRBV29-1 and TRBJ1-2, with a possible D match to TRBD1 (6 bases). The CDR3 contains 14 residues. The germline V and J ends were trimmed by 7 bases and 3 bases, with 18 bases remaining between them. Germline V lookup: CDR1 SQVTM, CDR2 ANQGSEA. CDR3 nucleotide sequence: TGCAGCGGACTTACAGGGTCCGGGTACTATGGCTACACCTTC. This sequence encodes CSGLTGSGYYGYTF.

This clonotype was seen repeatedly, ten times or more. J is TRBJ2-5 and V is TRBV11-2; perhaps D is TRBD1 or TRBD2 (5 bases each). Germline assignment: CDR1 SGHAT and CDR2 FQNNGV. Between the trimmed V and J ends, which lost 10 bases and 2 bases, there was a span of 11 bases. This CDR3 has 12 amino acids. The CDR3 nucleotides read TGTGCCACTCTGGGACGGCAAGAGACCCAGTACTTC. Translated: CATLGRQETQYF.

This clonotype occurred many times. The chain couples TRBV28 to TRBJ2-7; 9 bases map to TRBD1. The V gene end was trimmed by 3 bases and the J gene end by 6 bases; junction bases not matched to a gene: 6. Looked up from germline, CDR1 is MDHEN and CDR2 is SYDVKM. The CDR3 has 14 residues. The CDR3 sequence: CASSFRQGGFEQYF. CDR3 DNA: TGTGCCAGCAGTTTCCGACAGGGGGGCTTCGAGCAGTACTTC.

This clonotype was picked up many times. V gene TRBV5-1 combines with J gene TRBJ1-6, with D uncertain. Trimming cost V 1 base and J 8 bases, with 7 bases left between them. CDR1 SGHRS and CDR2 YFSETQ come from the germline V gene. This CDR3 is 13 amino acids long. For the CDR3, the DNA is TGCGCCAGCAGCTTGAGTTTGGATTCACCCCTCCACTTT. It translates to CASSLSLDSPLHF. Variable domain in full (rest from reference TRBV5-1 and TRBJ1-6): KAGVTQTPRYLIKTRGQQVTLSCSPISGHRSVSWYQQTPGQGLQFLFEYFSETQRNKGNFPGRFSGRQFSNSRSEMNVSTLELGDSALYLCASSLSLDSPLHFGNGTRLTVT.

The CDR3 here is CSARDRTSGYEQYF. CDR3 DNA sequence: TGCAGTGCTAGAGATCGTACTAGCGGCTACGAGCAGTACTTC. V and J are TRBV20-1 and TRBJ2-7; 8 bases fit TRBD2. The V and J ends lost 0 bases and 3 bases, in that order; junction bases with no gene match: 4. There are 14 residues in the CDR3. Germline CDR1 is DFQATT and CDR2 is SNEGSKA (reference sequence).

This clonotype was seen at least ten times. The chain employs TRBV11-2 and TRBJ1-1; the D is unclear. CDR1 and CDR2 from the germline V gene are SGHAT and FQNNGV. The length of the CDR3 is 13 residues. V was pared by 0 bases and J by 3 bases, with 5 bases between. CDR3: CASSLERYTEAFF. The CDR3 DNA reads as TGTGCCAGCAGCTTAGAACGGTACACTGAAGCTTTCTTT. Full variable domain (remainder filled in from reference TRBV11-2 and TRBJ1-1): EAGVAQSPRYKIIEKRQSVAFWCNPISGHATLYWYQQILGQGPKLLIQFQNNGVVDDSQLPKDRFSAERLKGVDSTLKIQPAKLEDSAVYLCASSLERYTEAFFGQGTRLTVV.

This clonotype appeared a few times. V is TRBV19 and J is TRBJ2-7, with 7 bases lining up with TRBD2. Trimming cost V 8 bases and J 3 bases; bases outside gene matches: 4. The germline gives CDR1 LNHDA, CDR2 SQIVND (reference sequence). The CDR3 has 12 amino acids. The CDR3 DNA is TGTGCCAGTGGGGACTACCGCTACGAGCAGTACTTC. It is translated as CASGDYRYEQYF.

CDR3 DNA sequence: TGTGCCAGCAGCTTTACGGGACAGGGGCTGTACGAGCAGTACTTC. Its protein is CASSFTGQGLYEQYF. V gene TRBV5-4 combines with J gene TRBJ2-7; 10 bases fit TRBD1. Germline V gives CDR1 SGHNT, CDR2 YYREEE (reference sequence). J was trimmed by 4 bases and V by 2 bases; bases with no gene match: 6. The CDR3 is 15 residues long. Combining the CDR3 with reference TRBV5-4 and TRBJ2-7 gives the whole variable domain ETGVTQSPTHLIKTRGQQVTLRCSSQSGHNTVSWYQQALGQGPQFIFQYYREEENGRGNFPPRFSGLQFPNYSSELNVNALELDDSALYLCASSFTGQGLYEQYFGPGTRLTVT.

This clonotype was seen a few times. The chain joins TRBV12-3 or TRBV12-4 to TRBJ2-1, with 9 bases matching TRBD1. There are 15 residues in the CDR3. V gave up 4 bases and J gave up 5 bases; unmatched junction bases: 6. CDR3: CASSSGTGRNNEQFF. The CDR3 DNA reads TGTGCCAGCAGTTCCGGGACAGGGAGGAACAATGAGCAGTTCTTC.

This clonotype has at least ten counts. The chain links TRBV7-9 to TRBJ2-2; 8 bases map to TRBD1. V lost 5 bases to trimming and J lost 1 base; unmatched junction nucleotides: 6. Germline V gene lookup returns CDR1 SEHNR and CDR2 FQNEAQ (reference sequence). CDR3 length equals 16 residues. CDR3 DNA sequence: TGTGCCAGCAGCGACTTCAGGGGGCAGAACACCGGGGAGCTGTTTTTT. It codes for CASSDFRGQNTGELFF.

The V and J genes are TRBV25-1 and TRBJ1-1; no firm D call. The germline V gene has CDR1 MGHDK and CDR2 SYGVNS. The CDR3 totals 12 residues. The V end was cut by 4 bases, the J end by 5 bases, with 8 bases between. The CDR3 loop is CASSALRTEAFF. DNA of the CDR3: TGTGCCAGCAGTGCATTAAGAACTGAAGCTTTCTTT.

V usage is TRBV9 and J usage is TRBJ2-7, with 13 bases identical to TRBD2. CDR3 length equals 15 residues. Germline V gives CDR1 SGDLS, CDR2 YYNGEE. The trim removed 3 bases at V and 7 bases at J, leaving 7 bases unmatched. The CDR3 protein is CASSATSGRAGEQYF. Here the CDR3 DNA reads TGTGCCAGCAGCGCTACTAGCGGGAGGGCGGGAGAGCAGTACTTC.

At least ten counts were recorded for this clonotype. The chain employs TRBV6-1 and TRBJ2-7; a weak D match, TRBD2 (5 bases). The V end was cut by 6 bases, the J end by 2 bases, with 23 bases between. CDR3 size: 17 residues. Looked up from germline, CDR1 is MNHNS and CDR2 is SASEGT. CDR3 in amino acids: CASRHKSGRADTYEQYF. The CDR3 DNA is TGTGCCAGCAGACACAAATCGGGCAGAGCGGATACCTACGAGCAGTACTTC.

V gene TRBV11-3 combines with J gene TRBJ1-6; no definite D call. Germline lookup yields CDR1 SGHNT and CDR2 YENEEA. Trimming pared 2 bases from V and 5 bases from J, leaving 10 bases between. This CDR3 is 15 amino acids long. The CDR3: CASSLMGINNSPLHF. DNA of the CDR3: TGTGCCAGCAGCTTAATGGGAATCAATAATTCACCCCTCCACTTT.

Regarding this clonotype: Its ends do not fully match the called genes, so a read error is possible. This chain connects TRBV18 to TRBJ2-7; 12 nucleotides align to TRBD2. Germline loops: CDR1 KGHSH, CDR2 LQKENI. The CDR3 loop spans 16 amino acids. CDR3 DNA: TGTGCCAGCTCCCCACCGACTAGCGGGGGAACCTACGAGCAGTACTTC. This encodes CASSPPTSGGTYEQYF.

This clonotype was seen more than once but under ten times. The gene calls are TRBV4-1 and TRBJ2-7, with no clear D. Germline CDR1 is MGHRA and CDR2 is YSYEKL. The CDR3 extends over 13 amino acids. Between the trimmed V and J ends, which lost 3 bases and 6 bases, there was a span of 12 bases. The CDR3 nucleotides are TGCGCCAGCAGCCACGGACCTCGACGCGAGCAGTACTTC. Protein product: CASSHGPRREQYF.

This clonotype was observed at least ten times. J is TRBJ2-1 and V is TRBV7-9; TRBD2 matches at 7 bases. J was trimmed by 6 bases and V by 5 bases; bases with no gene match: 13. Germline loops: CDR1 SEHNR, CDR2 FQNEAQ (reference sequence). The CDR3 is made up of 16 amino acids. The CDR3 is CASSPKGGRPLNEQFF. CDR3 coding DNA: TGTGCCAGCAGCCCCAAAGGCGGGAGACCCCTCAATGAGCAGTTCTTC.

This clonotype was counted ten times or more. This rearrangement joins TRBV30 to TRBJ2-3, with D tentatively TRBD2 (5 bases). The CDR3 extends over 15 amino acids. V lost 5 bases to trimming and J lost 0 bases, with 15 bases between them. Looked up from germline, CDR1 is GTSNPN and CDR2 is SVGIG (reference sequence). CDR3 sequence reads: CAWATGGSSTDTQYF. The DNA of the CDR3 is TGTGCCTGGGCGACTGGCGGGTCTAGCACAGATACGCAGTATTTT. The full variable domain, completed using reference TRBV30 and TRBJ2-3, is SQTIHQWPATLVQPVGSPLSLECTVEGTSNPNLYWYRQAAGRGLQLLFYSVGIGQISSEVPQNLSASRPQDRQFILSSKKLLLSDSGFYLCAWATGGSSTDTQYFGPGTRLTVL.

This clonotype occurred a few times. The V call is TRBV6-2 or TRBV6-3, the J call TRBJ1-2; 9 bases are shared with TRBD1. V lost 6 bases, J lost 7 bases, and 12 bases stayed unmatched. Germline V lookup: CDR1 MNHEY, CDR2 SVGEGT. The CDR3 spans 15 residues. The CDR3 here is CASSTRGTGSAGYTF. Here the CDR3 DNA reads TGTGCCAGCAGCACCCGTGGGACAGGGTCGGCTGGCTACACCTTC.

The sample holds many counts of this clonotype. This rearrangement joins TRBV2 to TRBJ1-1, with D tentatively TRBD1 (6 bases). The CDR3 consists of 15 residues. The germline V gene encodes CDR1 SNHLY and CDR2 FYNNEI. Trimming took off 7 bases at V and 3 bases at J, with 18 bases between the two ends. This chain's CDR3 is CASTLSGQGYTEAFF. CDR3 coding DNA: TGTGCCAGCACCCTAAGTGGGCAGGGGTACACTGAAGCTTTCTTT.